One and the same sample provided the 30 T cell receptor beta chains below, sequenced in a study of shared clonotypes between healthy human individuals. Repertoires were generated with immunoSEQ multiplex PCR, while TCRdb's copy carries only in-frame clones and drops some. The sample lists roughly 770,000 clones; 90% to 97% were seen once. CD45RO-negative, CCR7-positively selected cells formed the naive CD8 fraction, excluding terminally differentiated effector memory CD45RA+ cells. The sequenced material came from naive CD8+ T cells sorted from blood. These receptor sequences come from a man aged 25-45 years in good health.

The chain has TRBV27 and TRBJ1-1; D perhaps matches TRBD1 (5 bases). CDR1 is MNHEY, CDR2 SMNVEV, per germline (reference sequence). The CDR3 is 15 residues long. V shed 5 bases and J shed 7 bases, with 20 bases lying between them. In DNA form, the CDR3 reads TGTGCCAGCAGTCCCCAACAGGATCATGAAGGTGAAGCTTTCTTT. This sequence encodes CASSPQQDHEGEAFF.

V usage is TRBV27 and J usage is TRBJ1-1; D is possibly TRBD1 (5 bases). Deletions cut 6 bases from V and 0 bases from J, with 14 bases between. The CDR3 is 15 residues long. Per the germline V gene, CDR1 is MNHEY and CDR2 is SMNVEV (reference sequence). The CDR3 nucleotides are TGTGCCAGCAGAGAAGACAGCCTCATGAACACTGAAGCTTTCTTT. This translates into CASREDSLMNTEAFF.

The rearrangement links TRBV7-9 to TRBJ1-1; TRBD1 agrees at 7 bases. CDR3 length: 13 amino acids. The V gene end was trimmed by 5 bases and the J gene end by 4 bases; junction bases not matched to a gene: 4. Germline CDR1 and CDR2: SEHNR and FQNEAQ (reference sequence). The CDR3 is CASSPGGATEAFF. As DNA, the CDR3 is TGTGCCAGCAGCCCAGGGGGAGCCACTGAAGCTTTCTTT.

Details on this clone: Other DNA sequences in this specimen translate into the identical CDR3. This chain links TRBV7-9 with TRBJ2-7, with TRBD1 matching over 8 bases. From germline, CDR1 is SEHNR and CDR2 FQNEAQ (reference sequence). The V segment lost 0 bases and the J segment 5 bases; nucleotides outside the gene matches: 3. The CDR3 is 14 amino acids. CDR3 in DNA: TGTGCCAGCAGCTTAGCGCAGGGGGCGGACGAGCAGTACTTC. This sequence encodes CASSLAQGADEQYF.

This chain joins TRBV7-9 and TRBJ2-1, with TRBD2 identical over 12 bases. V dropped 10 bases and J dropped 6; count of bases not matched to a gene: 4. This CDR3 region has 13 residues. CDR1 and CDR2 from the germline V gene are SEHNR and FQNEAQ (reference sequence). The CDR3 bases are TGTGCCACACGACTAGCGGGAGTCAATGAGCAGTTCTTC. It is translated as CATRLAGVNEQFF.

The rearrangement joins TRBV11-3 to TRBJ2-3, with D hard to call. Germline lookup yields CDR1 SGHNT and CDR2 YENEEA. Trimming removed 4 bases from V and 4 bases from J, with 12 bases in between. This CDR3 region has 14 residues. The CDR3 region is CASSSYAPPDTQYF. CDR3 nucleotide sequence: TGTGCCAGCAGCTCATACGCACCCCCAGATACGCAGTATTTT.

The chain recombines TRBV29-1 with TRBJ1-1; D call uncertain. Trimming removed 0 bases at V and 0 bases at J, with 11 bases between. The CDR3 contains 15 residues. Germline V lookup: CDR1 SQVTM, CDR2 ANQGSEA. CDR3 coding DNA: TGCAGCGTTGAAGACCAAAGCGATTTGAACACTGAAGCTTTCTTT. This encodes CSVEDQSDLNTEAFF.

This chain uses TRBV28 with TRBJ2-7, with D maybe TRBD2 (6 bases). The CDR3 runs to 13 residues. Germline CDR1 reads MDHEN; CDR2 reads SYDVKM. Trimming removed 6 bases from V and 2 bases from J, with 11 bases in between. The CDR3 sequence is CASSNGGAYEQYF. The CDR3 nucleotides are TGTGCCAGCAGCAACGGGGGAGCCTACGAGCAGTACTTC.

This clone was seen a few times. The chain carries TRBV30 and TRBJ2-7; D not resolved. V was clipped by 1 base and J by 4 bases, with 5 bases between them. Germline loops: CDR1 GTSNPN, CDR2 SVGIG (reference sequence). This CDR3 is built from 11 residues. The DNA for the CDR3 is TGTGCCTGGAGTGCATTGTACGAGCAGTACTTC. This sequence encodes CAWSALYEQYF. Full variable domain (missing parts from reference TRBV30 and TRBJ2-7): SQTIHQWPATLVQPVGSPLSLECTVEGTSNPNLYWYRQAAGRGLQLLFYSVGIGQISSEVPQNLSASRPQDRQFILSSKKLLLSDSGFYLCAWSALYEQYFGPGTRLTVT.

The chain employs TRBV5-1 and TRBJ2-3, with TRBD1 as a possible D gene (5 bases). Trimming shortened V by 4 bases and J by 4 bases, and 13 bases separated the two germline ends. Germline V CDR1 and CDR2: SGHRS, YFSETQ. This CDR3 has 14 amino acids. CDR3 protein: CASSTQGYADTQYF. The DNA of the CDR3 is TGCGCCAGCAGCACGCAGGGTTACGCAGATACGCAGTATTTT.

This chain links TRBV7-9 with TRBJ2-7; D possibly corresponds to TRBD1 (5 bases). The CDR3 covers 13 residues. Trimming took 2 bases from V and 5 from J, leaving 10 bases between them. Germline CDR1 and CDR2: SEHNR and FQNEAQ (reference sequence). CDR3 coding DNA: TGTGCCAGCAGCTTAATCAGGGCCGACGAGCAGTACTTC. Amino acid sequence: CASSLIRADEQYF.

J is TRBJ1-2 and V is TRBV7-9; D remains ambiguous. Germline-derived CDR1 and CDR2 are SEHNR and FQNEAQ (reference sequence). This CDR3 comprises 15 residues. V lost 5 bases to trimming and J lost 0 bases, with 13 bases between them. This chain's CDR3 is CASSLVASSNYGYTF. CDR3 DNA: TGTGCCAGCAGCCTAGTCGCCAGCTCTAACTATGGCTACACCTTC. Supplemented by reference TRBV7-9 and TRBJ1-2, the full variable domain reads DTGVSQNPRHKITKRGQNVTFRCDPISEHNRLYWYRQTLGQGPEFLTYFQNEAQLEKSRLLSDRFSAERPKGSFSTLEIQRTEQGDSAMYLCASSLVASSNYGYTFGSGTRLTVV.

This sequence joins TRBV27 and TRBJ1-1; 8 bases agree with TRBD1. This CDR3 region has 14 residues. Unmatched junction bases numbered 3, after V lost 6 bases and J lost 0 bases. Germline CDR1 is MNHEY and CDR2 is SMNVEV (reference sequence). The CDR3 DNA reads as TGTGCCAGCAGCCCGACAGGGGTGAACACTGAAGCTTTCTTT. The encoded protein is CASSPTGVNTEAFF.

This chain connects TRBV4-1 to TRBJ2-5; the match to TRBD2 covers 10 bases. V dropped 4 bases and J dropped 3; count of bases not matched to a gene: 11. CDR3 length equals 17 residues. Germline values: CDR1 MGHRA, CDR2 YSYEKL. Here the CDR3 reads CASSPTGSGRGEETQYF. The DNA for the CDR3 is TGCGCCAGCAGCCCCACCGGGAGCGGGAGGGGGGAAGAGACCCAGTACTTC.

This CDR3 reads CASSLSGGPDTQYF. The CDR3 nucleotides are TGTGCCAGCAGCTTATCGGGGGGGCCAGATACGCAGTATTTT. The rearrangement links TRBV7-6 to TRBJ2-3; TRBD2 aligns across 8 bases. The length of the CDR3 is 14 residues. Germline V CDR1 and CDR2: SGHVS, FNYEAQ. After removal of 2 bases from V and 4 bases from J, the junction contained 2 bases not matched to a gene.

The CDR3 loop is CASRLAGGAKNIQYF. The CDR3 nucleotides are TGCGCCAGCAGGTTAGCGGGAGGGGCCAAAAACATTCAGTACTTC. The chain is built from TRBV10-2 and TRBJ2-4; 11 nucleotides line up with TRBD2. Trimming cost V 6 bases and J 1 base; bases outside gene matches: 2. Germline V gene sequence: CDR1 WSHSY, CDR2 SAAADI. The CDR3 runs 15 residues.

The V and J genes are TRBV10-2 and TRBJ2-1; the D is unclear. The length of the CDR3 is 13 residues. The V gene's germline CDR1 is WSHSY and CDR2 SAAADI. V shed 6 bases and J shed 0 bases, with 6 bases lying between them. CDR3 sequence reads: CASSQSSYNEQFF. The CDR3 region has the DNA TGCGCCAGCAGCCAGAGCTCCTACAATGAGCAGTTCTTC.

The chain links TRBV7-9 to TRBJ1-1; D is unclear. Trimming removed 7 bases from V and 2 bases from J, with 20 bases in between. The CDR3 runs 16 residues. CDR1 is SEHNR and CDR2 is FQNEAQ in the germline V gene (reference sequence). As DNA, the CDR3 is TGTGCCAGCATCCCTCGCGGATCGGAAACCAACACTGAAGCTTTCTTT. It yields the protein CASIPRGSETNTEAFF.

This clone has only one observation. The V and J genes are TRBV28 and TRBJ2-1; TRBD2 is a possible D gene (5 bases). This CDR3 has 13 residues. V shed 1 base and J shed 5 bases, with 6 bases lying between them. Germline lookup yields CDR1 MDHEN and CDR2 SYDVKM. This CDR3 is CASSLFSDNEQFF. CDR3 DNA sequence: TGTGCCAGCAGTTTATTTAGCGACAATGAGCAGTTCTTC.

In DNA, the CDR3 is TGTGCCATCTCCCGTAGCGGGAGCGACAATGAGCAGTTCTTC. This gives the protein CAISRSGSDNEQFF. The V call is TRBV6-5, the J call TRBJ2-1; 9 nucleotides match TRBD2. Germline V lookup: CDR1 MNHEY, CDR2 SVGAGI. The CDR3 is 14 amino acids. V shed 10 bases, J shed 5 bases, and the junction held 9 bases outside the gene matches.

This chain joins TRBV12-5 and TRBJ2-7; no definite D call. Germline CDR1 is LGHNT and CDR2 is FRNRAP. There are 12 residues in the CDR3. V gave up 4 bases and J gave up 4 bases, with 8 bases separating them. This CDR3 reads CASGSGPYEQYF. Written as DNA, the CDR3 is TGTGCTAGTGGTTCTGGCCCTTACGAGCAGTACTTC.

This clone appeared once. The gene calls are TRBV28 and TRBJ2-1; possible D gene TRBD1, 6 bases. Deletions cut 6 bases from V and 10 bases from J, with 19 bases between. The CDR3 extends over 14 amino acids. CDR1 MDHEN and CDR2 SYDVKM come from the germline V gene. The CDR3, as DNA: TGTGCCAGCAGAAGAGACAGCCCGAGGGGGGAGCAGTTCTTC. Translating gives CASRRDSPRGEQFF. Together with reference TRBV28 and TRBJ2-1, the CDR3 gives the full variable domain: DVKVTQSSRYLVKRTGEKVFLECVQDMDHENMFWYRQDPGLGLRLIYFSYDVKMKEKGDIPEGYSVSREKKERFSLILESASTNQTSMYLCASRRDSPRGEQFFGPGTRLTVL.

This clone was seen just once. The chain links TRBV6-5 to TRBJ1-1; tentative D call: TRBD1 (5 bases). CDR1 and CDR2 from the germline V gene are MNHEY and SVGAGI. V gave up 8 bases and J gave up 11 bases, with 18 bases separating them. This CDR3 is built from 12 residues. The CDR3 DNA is TGTGCCAGCGGCACAGGTGCGGGCTTCGCTTTCTTT. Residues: CASGTGAGFAFF.

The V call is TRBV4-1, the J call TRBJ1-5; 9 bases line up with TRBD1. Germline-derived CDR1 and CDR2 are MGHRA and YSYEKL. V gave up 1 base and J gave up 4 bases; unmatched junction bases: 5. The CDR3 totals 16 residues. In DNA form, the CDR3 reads TGCGCCAGCAGCCAAGGGGGACAGGGACCGAATCAGCCCCAGCATTTT. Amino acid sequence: CASSQGGQGPNQPQHF.

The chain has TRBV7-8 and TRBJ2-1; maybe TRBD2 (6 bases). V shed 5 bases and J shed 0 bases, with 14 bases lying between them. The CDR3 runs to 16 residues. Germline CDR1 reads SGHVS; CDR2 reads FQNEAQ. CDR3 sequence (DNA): TGTGCCAGCAGCCCCGGGGGATCGAGCTCCTACAATGAGCAGTTCTTC. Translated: CASSPGGSSSYNEQFF.

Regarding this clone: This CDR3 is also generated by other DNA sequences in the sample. In DNA form, the CDR3 reads TGCGCCAGCAGCCATGGGGGGTCCTACGAGCAGTACTTC. This translates into CASSHGGSYEQYF. The chain employs TRBV5-1 and TRBJ2-7; D is possibly TRBD2 (6 bases). With 4 bases removed from V and 1 base from J, the gap between germline ends came to 9 bases. This CDR3 has 13 residues. Germline V gene data show CDR1 as SGHRS and CDR2 as YFSETQ.

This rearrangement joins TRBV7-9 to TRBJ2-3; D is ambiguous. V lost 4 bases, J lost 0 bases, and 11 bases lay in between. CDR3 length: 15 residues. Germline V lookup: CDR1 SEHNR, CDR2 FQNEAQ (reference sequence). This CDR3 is CASSSPLPSTDTQYF. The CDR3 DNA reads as TGTGCCAGCAGCTCCCCCCTTCCGAGCACAGATACGCAGTATTTT.

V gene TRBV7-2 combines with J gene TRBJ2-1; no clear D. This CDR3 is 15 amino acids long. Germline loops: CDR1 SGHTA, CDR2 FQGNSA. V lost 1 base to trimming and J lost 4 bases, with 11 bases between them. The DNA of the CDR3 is TGTGCCAGCAGCTTAGGTGGCGGAGTTTACAATGAGCAGTTCTTC. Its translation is CASSLGGGVYNEQFF.

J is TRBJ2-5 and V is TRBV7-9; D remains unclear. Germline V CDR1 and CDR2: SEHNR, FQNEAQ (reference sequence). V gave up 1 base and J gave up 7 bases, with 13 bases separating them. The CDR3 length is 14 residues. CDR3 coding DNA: TGTGCCAGCAGCTTAGACAATGCGGTGGGGACCCAGTACTTC. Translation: CASSLDNAVGTQYF.

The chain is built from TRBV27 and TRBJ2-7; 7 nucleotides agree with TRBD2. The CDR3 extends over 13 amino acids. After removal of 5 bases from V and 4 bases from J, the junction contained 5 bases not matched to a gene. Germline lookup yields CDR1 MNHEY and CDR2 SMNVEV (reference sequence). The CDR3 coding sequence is TGTGCCAGCAGTGCGGGACTAATATACGAGCAGTACTTC. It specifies CASSAGLIYEQYF.